This is a list of T cell receptor beta chains from one sample in a study of blood T cell repertoires in COVID-19. Here immunoSEQ multiplex PCR was the method, and the copy in TCRdb shows in-frame clones only, minus some. This sample has some 370,000 clones, with almost 90% found just once. Material: peripheral blood. The receptors here all came from a man aged 18-30 years with active or convalescent COVID-19. Both conserved end residues are part of each CDR3.

V gene	J gene	CDR3 protein
TRBV27	TRBJ1-2	CASRPSGRGYGYTF
TRBV27	TRBJ1-6	CASSFRDYSPLHF
TRBV29-1	TRBJ2-1	CSAEEPSRHEQFF
TRBV5-1	TRBJ1-1	CASSFTGATEAFF
TRBV4-3	TRBJ1-6	CASSQGGDSYNSPLHF
TRBV2	TRBJ1-1	CAWGQGGNTEAFF
TRBV6-2/TRBV6-3	TRBJ2-2	CASSYPAGGGGANTGELFF
TRBV7-9	TRBJ2-1	CASSLGKGNNEQFF
TRBV25-1	TRBJ1-1	CASSKGQGALEAFF
TRBV6-5	TRBJ2-3	CASSPRQADTQYF
TRBV11-2	TRBJ1-3	CASSEGQLVLGNTIYF
TRBV7-9	TRBJ1-5	CASSLARGNQPQHF
TRBV27	TRBJ2-3	CASSFGGRPDTQYF
TRBV10-2	TRBJ1-2	CASREVSNYGYTF
TRBV5-1	TRBJ1-4	CASTGQGLNEKLFF
TRBV19	TRBJ1-1	CASLDREKLTFF
TRBV6-5	TRBJ1-4	CASSNQGRSLFF
TRBV6-6	TRBJ2-7	CASSDTPGQYYEQYF
TRBV5-6	TRBJ1-2	CASSPDFYGYTF
TRBV19	TRBJ2-2	CASIHGQAGANTGELFF
TRBV5-6	TRBJ1-1	CASSPVNDRLNTEAFF
TRBV5-1	TRBJ2-5	CASSLVGTGGFETQYF
TRBV5-1	TRBJ1-1	CASSFRDRSTEAFF
TRBV11-3	TRBJ2-7	CASSSGLTYEQYF
TRBV11-2	TRBJ2-5	CASSLDGVAGGETQYF
TRBV12-5	TRBJ1-1	CASGWGDTEAFF
TRBV11-3	TRBJ2-3	CASSLGESSTDTQYF
TRBV9	TRBJ2-1	CASSAEAGRTYNEQFF
TRBV7-9	TRBJ2-3	CASRQSEAGTDTQYF
TRBV18	TRBJ1-6	CASSPRGQQNSPLHF
TRBV4-1	TRBJ2-4	CASSQDLLRGNGNIQYF
TRBV6-6	TRBJ2-3	CASSQGQGWQYF
TRBV7-2	TRBJ1-2	CASTLLDRMGYTF
TRBV3-1/TRBV3-2	TRBJ1-1	CASSQGGQGEAFF
TRBV4-2	TRBJ1-2	CASSQEGRGDGGYGYTF
TRBV28	TRBJ1-1	CASILTRGGKGEAFF
TRBV21-1	TRBJ1-5	CASSKAADRLNQPQHF